The next 23 T cell receptor beta chains were all read from a single sample in a study of shared clonotypes between healthy human individuals. Using immunoSEQ multiplex PCR, the repertoire was profiled, and TCRdb retains in-frame clones only, with some absent. Here the sample spans 450,000 to 500,000 clones, around 73% being singletons. The sample taken for sequencing was PBMCs. The receptors here all came from a woman aged 40-49 years in good health. Some clones in this sample may be carry-over from other donors' samples.

The chain employs TRBV19 and TRBJ2-3; TRBD2 aligns across 11 bases. After removal of 1 base from V and 4 bases from J, the junction contained 4 bases not matched to a gene. Germline loops: CDR1 LNHDA, CDR2 SQIVND (reference sequence). The CDR3 sequence is 16 residues long. CDR3 in DNA: TGTGCCAGTAGTATAGCCCTAGCGGGAGGCGCAGATACGCAGTATTTT. This encodes CASSIALAGGADTQYF.

This sequence joins TRBV7-9 and TRBJ2-5; D unresolved. Trimming stripped 3 bases from V and 5 bases from J, with 19 bases between. Germline V gives CDR1 SEHNR, CDR2 FQNEAQ (reference sequence). The CDR3 sequence is 16 residues long. The CDR3, as DNA: TGTGCCAGCAGCTTCAACTCCCTGCAGCTCGGGGAGACCCAGTACTTC. Encoded protein: CASSFNSLQLGETQYF. Combining the CDR3 with reference TRBV7-9 and TRBJ2-5 gives the whole variable domain DTGVSQNPRHKITKRGQNVTFRCDPISEHNRLYWYRQTLGQGPEFLTYFQNEAQLEKSRLLSDRFSAERPKGSFSTLEIQRTEQGDSAMYLCASSFNSLQLGETQYFGPGTRLLVL.

The V call is TRBV5-1, the J call TRBJ2-1, with D perhaps given as TRBD1 or TRBD2 (6 bases each). The CDR3 runs to 17 residues. V lost 4 bases, J lost 4 bases, and 21 bases lay in between. Germline CDR1 reads SGHRS; CDR2 reads YFSETQ. DNA of the CDR3: TGCGCCAGCAGCCTCCCGGGTCGGGGGCCAGGGTACAATGAGCAGTTCTTC. Protein: CASSLPGRGPGYNEQFF.

The rearrangement uses TRBV29-1 and TRBJ2-7; 7 nucleotides agree with TRBD1. After removal of 4 bases from V and 6 bases from J, the junction contained 9 bases not matched to a gene. This CDR3 has 13 residues. CDR1 is SQVTM and CDR2 is ANQGSEA in the germline V gene. The CDR3 is CSVGDGTVPEQYF. The CDR3 nucleotides are TGCAGCGTTGGCGACGGGACAGTCCCCGAGCAGTACTTC.

The chain is built from TRBV5-1 and TRBJ1-1, with TRBD1 identical over 9 bases. This CDR3 spans 17 amino acids. The V gene's germline CDR1 is SGHRS and CDR2 YFSETQ. Germline trimming cut 1 base from V and 0 bases from J; bases unmatched to any gene: 7. The CDR3 spells CASSLKDRGPVNTEAFF. Here the CDR3 DNA reads TGCGCCAGCAGCTTGAAGGACAGGGGTCCAGTGAACACTGAAGCTTTCTTT.

This rearrangement joins TRBV28 to TRBJ1-2; no clear D. The CDR3 is 15 amino acids. CDR1 and CDR2 (germline): MDHEN, SYDVKM. V lost 6 bases, J lost 4 bases, and 18 bases lay in between. CDR3: CASRAPVGFIYGYTF. The CDR3, as DNA: TGTGCCAGCAGAGCCCCAGTAGGCTTCATCTATGGCTACACCTTC.

As to this clone: Compared with germline, one end of the junction differs, possibly owing to a read error. The V call is TRBV7-7, the J call TRBJ2-1; either TRBD1 or TRBD2 may supply D (6 bases each). The CDR3 spans 16 residues. Per the germline V gene, CDR1 is SSHAT and CDR2 is FNYEAQ (reference sequence). CDR3 DNA: TGTGCTAGCAGCTTAGGGGGGACTGCTAAAGGGGATGAGCAGTTCTTC. The encoded protein is CASSLGGTAKGDEQFF.

The chain links TRBV5-1 to TRBJ1-3, with TRBD1 matching over 8 bases. The CDR3 covers 14 residues. Germline assignment: CDR1 SGHRS and CDR2 YFSETQ. V dropped 0 bases and J dropped 6; count of bases not matched to a gene: 2. This CDR3 is CASSLETGENTIYF. The CDR3 region has the DNA TGCGCCAGCAGCTTGGAGACAGGGGAAAACACCATATATTTT. The full variable domain, its missing parts supplied by reference TRBV5-1 and TRBJ1-3, is KAGVTQTPRYLIKTRGQQVTLSCSPISGHRSVSWYQQTPGQGLQFLFEYFSETQRNKGNFPGRFSGRQFSNSRSEMNVSTLELGDSALYLCASSLETGENTIYFGEGSWLTVV.

This sequence joins TRBV29-1 and TRBJ2-3, with a possible D match to TRBD2 (5 bases). Trimming took off 3 bases at V and 2 bases at J, with 15 bases between the two ends. The CDR3 totals 15 residues. Germline V gene sequence: CDR1 SQVTM, CDR2 ANQGSEA. CDR3 loop: CSVDGGSTFTDTQYF. As DNA, the CDR3 is TGCAGCGTTGATGGTGGGAGCACCTTCACAGATACGCAGTATTTT.

CDR3 protein: CASSVGWGGYTF. For the CDR3, the DNA is TGTGCCAGCAGCGTAGGGTGGGGCGGCTACACCTTC. The chain is built from TRBV7-2 and TRBJ1-2; possibly TRBD1 for D (5 bases). Trimming removed 5 bases from V and 8 bases from J, with 12 bases in between. CDR1 is SGHTA, CDR2 FQGNSA, per germline. The CDR3 length is 12 residues.

The rearrangement uses TRBV7-3 and TRBJ2-1; unclear D gene. The CDR3 runs 15 residues. The germline gives CDR1 SGHTA, CDR2 FQGTGA. V dropped 2 bases and J dropped 0 bases, with 8 bases sitting between them. In nucleotides, the CDR3 is TGTGCCAGCAGCTTACTGCCGAGCTCCTACAATGAGCAGTTCTTC. Residues: CASSLLPSSYNEQFF.

The chain employs TRBV6-6 and TRBJ2-3; D is unclear. The V gene's germline CDR1 is MNHNY and CDR2 SVGAGI (reference sequence). The CDR3 consists of 11 residues. Trimming removed 6 bases from V and 6 bases from J, with 7 bases in between. Written as DNA, the CDR3 is TGTGCCAGCAGAGTCATCGATACGCAGTATTTT. Translation: CASRVIDTQYF.

V usage is TRBV9 and J usage is TRBJ2-1; possible D gene TRBD2, 5 bases. The CDR3 loop spans 17 amino acids. Trimming shortened V by 2 bases and J by 9 bases, and 24 bases separated the two germline ends. CDR1 SGDLS and CDR2 YYNGEE come from the germline V gene. The CDR3 loop reads CASSVLSGYRARGEQFF. The CDR3 nucleotides read TGTGCCAGCAGCGTCCTCAGCGGCTACCGGGCCCGGGGTGAGCAGTTCTTC.

The gene calls are TRBV5-4 and TRBJ2-7; 8 bases are shared with TRBD1. The V gene end was trimmed by 1 base and the J gene end by 4 bases; junction bases not matched to a gene: 7. Germline loops: CDR1 SGHNT, CDR2 YYREEE (reference sequence). There are 15 residues in the CDR3. The CDR3 sequence is CASSLMDRAKYEQYF. DNA of the CDR3: TGTGCCAGCAGCTTGATGGACAGGGCGAAGTACGAGCAGTACTTC.

V gene TRBV12-1 combines with J gene TRBJ2-7; the table names TRBD1, a call not compared with the DNA. TRBV12-1 is a known pseudogene. The CDR3 is 14 amino acids. CDR3 sequence reads: CASSFGAGPYEQYF. The CDR3 DNA is TGTGCCAGCAGCTTTGGGGCAGGGCCCTACGAGCAGTACTTC.

J is TRBJ2-1 and V is TRBV11-3; TRBD2 matches 15 bases. Germline assignment: CDR1 SGHNT and CDR2 YENEEA. Losses at the gene ends were 5 bases for V and 9 bases for J; bases not matched to a gene: 8. There are 16 residues in the CDR3. CDR3 sequence reads: CASSTGLAGGIGEQFF. The CDR3, as DNA: TGTGCCAGCAGCACGGGACTAGCGGGAGGTATCGGTGAGCAGTTCTTC.

V and J are TRBV5-1 and TRBJ1-3, with D possibly TRBD1 on 6 matching bases. This CDR3 comprises 16 residues. Germline-derived CDR1 and CDR2 are SGHRS and YFSETQ. Between the trimmed V and J ends, which lost 1 base and 0 bases, there was a span of 11 bases. CDR3 bases: TGCGCCAGCAGCTTGCAGGGGCAGAGCTCTGGAAACACCATATATTTT. Residues: CASSLQGQSSGNTIYF.

Of note for this clone: Within the sample, other DNA sequences also encode this same CDR3. V usage is TRBV18 and J usage is TRBJ1-5, with 11 nucleotides matching TRBD1. Looked up from germline, CDR1 is KGHSH and CDR2 is LQKENI. V shed 6 bases and J 5 bases; nucleotides not matched to a gene: 3. The CDR3 sequence is 14 residues long. The CDR3 region is CASSPGQGDQPQHF. In DNA, the CDR3 is TGTGCCAGCTCTCCGGGACAGGGGGATCAGCCCCAGCATTTT.

The V call is TRBV5-1, the J call TRBJ2-3; D gene uncertain. V gave up 4 bases and J gave up 7 bases, with 13 bases separating them. Germline V gene sequence: CDR1 SGHRS, CDR2 YFSETQ. The CDR3 extends over 13 amino acids. The CDR3 is CASSPYPQNTQYF. The CDR3 DNA sequence: TGCGCCAGCAGCCCTTACCCCCAGAATACGCAGTATTTT.

This clone was seen many times. This chain uses TRBV5-3 with TRBJ1-5; D call uncertain. TRBV5-3 is an open reading frame, and its role is uncertain. The CDR3 length is 15 residues. V lost 4 bases to trimming and J lost 1 base, with 12 bases between them. The CDR3 DNA sequence: TGTGCCAGAAGCACCCTAGTAGCGAGCAATCAGCCCCAGCATTTT. Translated, it gives CARSTLVASNQPQHF.

The chain uses TRBV19 and TRBJ2-3; 8 nucleotides align to TRBD2. The CDR3 runs 15 residues. J gave up 2 bases and V 2 bases, and 3 bases lay outside the gene matches. The V gene's germline CDR1 is LNHDA and CDR2 SQIVND (reference sequence). This chain's CDR3 is CASSIIAGPTDTQYF. The CDR3 DNA sequence: TGTGCCAGTAGTATAATAGCGGGGCCCACAGATACGCAGTATTTT.

V is TRBV25-1 and J is TRBJ2-5; D may be TRBD2 (5 bases). CDR3 length: 16 amino acids. The germline V gene has CDR1 MGHDK and CDR2 SYGVNS. V was trimmed by 5 bases and J by 0 bases, leaving 16 bases between them. Written as DNA, the CDR3 is TGTGCCAGCAGTCCCCAACTAGGATTGGACCAAGAGACCCAGTACTTC. Its protein is CASSPQLGLDQETQYF.

This CDR3 reads CASSGDRYSNQPQHF. In nucleotides, the CDR3 is TGTGCCAGCAGTGGGGACAGGTATAGCAATCAGCCCCAGCATTTT. The chain recombines TRBV25-1 with TRBJ1-5; 8 bases are a match to TRBD1. Trimming removed 4 bases from V and 0 bases from J; junction bases left unmatched: 2. This CDR3 contains 15 residues. Germline V gene sequence: CDR1 MGHDK, CDR2 SYGVNS.